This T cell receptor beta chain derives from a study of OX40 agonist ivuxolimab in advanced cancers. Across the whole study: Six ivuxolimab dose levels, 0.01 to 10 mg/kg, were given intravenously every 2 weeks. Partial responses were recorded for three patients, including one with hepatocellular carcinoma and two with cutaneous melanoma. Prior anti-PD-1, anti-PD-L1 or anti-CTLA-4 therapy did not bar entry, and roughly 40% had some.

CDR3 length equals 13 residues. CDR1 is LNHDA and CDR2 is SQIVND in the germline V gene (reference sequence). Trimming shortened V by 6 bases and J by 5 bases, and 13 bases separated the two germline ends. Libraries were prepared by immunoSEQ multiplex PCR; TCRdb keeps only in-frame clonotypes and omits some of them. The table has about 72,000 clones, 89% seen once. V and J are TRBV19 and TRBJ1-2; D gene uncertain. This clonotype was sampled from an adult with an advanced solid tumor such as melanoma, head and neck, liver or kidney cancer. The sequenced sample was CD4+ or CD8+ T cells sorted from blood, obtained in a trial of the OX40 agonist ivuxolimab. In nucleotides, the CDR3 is TGTGCCAGTAGAGGAGACGGAGCATATGGCTACACCTTC. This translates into CASRGDGAYGYTF.